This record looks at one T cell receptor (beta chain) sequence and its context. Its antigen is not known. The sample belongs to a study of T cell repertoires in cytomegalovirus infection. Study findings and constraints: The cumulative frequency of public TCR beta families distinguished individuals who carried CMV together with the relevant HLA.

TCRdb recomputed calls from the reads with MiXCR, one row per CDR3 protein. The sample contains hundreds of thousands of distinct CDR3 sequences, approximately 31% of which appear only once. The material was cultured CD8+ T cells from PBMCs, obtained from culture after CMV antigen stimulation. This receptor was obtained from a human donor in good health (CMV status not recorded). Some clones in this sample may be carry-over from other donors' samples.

CDR3 nucleotides: TGTGCCACCAGCGAGGCGGTGGGCAATCAGCCCCAGCATTTT. Amino acids: CATSEAVGNQPQHF. The rearrangement joins TRBV15 to TRBJ1-5; no clear D. Germline V gene sequence: CDR1 LNHNV, CDR2 YYDKDF (reference sequence). This CDR3 has 14 residues. The V end was cut by 5 bases, the J end by 2 bases, with 10 bases between.